This is a list of T cell receptor beta chains from one sample in a study of blood T cell repertoires in COVID-19. Sequencing was performed with immunoSEQ multiplex PCR; in TCRdb, only in-frame clones are kept and a portion is missing. The sample records about 210,000 clones, 82% being singletons. Sequenced input: peripheral blood. Receptors were obtained from a woman in her thirties or forties with acute or convalescent COVID-19. Both conserved end residues are part of each CDR3. D genes are given only for firm matches. For some rows the clone size is stated as once, few or many, or as a class when expanded; others skip it.

size	D	J	V	length	DNA	CDR3
NA	TRBD2	TRBJ2-1	TRBV5-1	15	TGCGCCAGCAGGGGCCTTGGAGGATCGGGAGGTGAGCAGTTCTTC	CASRGLGGSGGEQFF
NA	NA	TRBJ1-2	TRBV6-5	14	TGTGCCAGCAGTTACTCGCGGGGGGAAGGGGGCTACACCTTC	CASSYSRGEGGYTF
many	NA	TRBJ1-2	TRBV29-1	16	TGCAGCGTTGACCCCCAAGTACGGGGGGACGGCTATGGCTACACCTTC	CSVDPQVRGDGYGYTF
once	NA	TRBJ2-1	TRBV19	13	TGTGCCAGTAGCGGGTTCTCCTACAATGAGCAGTTCTTC	CASSGFSYNEQFF
NA	TRBD2	TRBJ2-1	TRBV27	16	TGTGCCAGCAGCCTCGCCCGGACTAGCGGCTCCAATGAGCAGTTCTTC	CASSLARTSGSNEQFF
NA	TRBD1	TRBJ1-2	TRBV5-3	14	TGTGCCAGAAGCTGGGGACAGGGAATCTATGGCTACACCTTC	CARSWGQGIYGYTF
NA	TRBD1	TRBJ1-1	TRBV7-2	16	TGTGCCAGCAGCTTAGGGTCGCCGGGACAGTGGACTGAAGCTTTCTTT	CASSLGSPGQWTEAFF
NA	NA	TRBJ2-2	TRBV9	12	TGTGCCAGCAGCCAGGGGTTCGGGGAGCTGTTTTTT	CASSQGFGELFF
NA	NA	TRBJ2-1	TRBV3-1/TRBV3-2	16	TGTGCCAGCAGCCGCCGTAGCGGAACCTCCTACAATGAGCAGTTCTTC	CASSRRSGTSYNEQFF
NA	NA	TRBJ1-1	TRBV5-4	14	TGTGCCAGCAGCTCCTGGACAGTGCGCACTGAAGCTTTCTTT	CASSSWTVRTEAFF
NA	NA	TRBJ2-1	TRBV6-2/TRBV6-3	12	TGTGCCAGCAGTTACCAAAGACAGGAGCAGTTCTTC	CASSYQRQEQFF
few	NA	TRBJ2-7	TRBV27	15	TGTGCCAGCAGTTTAATTTACAGAGCCTCCTACGAGCAGTACTTC	CASSLIYRASYEQYF
once	NA	TRBJ1-1	TRBV20-1	14	TGCAGTGCTAGTGTCCCAGGGGTTAACACTGAAGCTTTCTTT	CSASVPGVNTEAFF
NA	NA	TRBJ2-5	TRBV4-1	14	TGCGCCAGCAGCCAAGCGCAGGAGGGGGAGACCCAGTACTTC	CASSQAQEGETQYF
NA	TRBD1	TRBJ1-5	TRBV4-3	15	TGCGCCAGCAGCCAGACACAGGGGGCCCCTCAGCCCCAGCATTTT	CASSQTQGAPQPQHF
NA	NA	TRBJ1-2	TRBV15	18	TGTGCCACCAGCGGTTCCCCGTACAGGACATCCTCTAACTATGGCTACACCTTC	CATSGSPYRTSSNYGYTF
few	NA	TRBJ1-2	TRBV29-1	13	TGCAGCGCCTATGGGAGTGACCGCGATGGCTACACCTTC	CSAYGSDRDGYTF
NA	TRBD1	TRBJ1-2	TRBV19	15	TGTGCCAGTAGTATAGACAATGGACAGGGCTATGGCTACACCTTC	CASSIDNGQGYGYTF
NA	TRBD2	TRBJ2-1	TRBV29-1	14	TGCAGCGTTGAAGGGACTAGGGCCTACAATGAGCAGTTCTTC	CSVEGTRAYNEQFF
NA	NA	TRBJ1-1	TRBV19	14	TGTGCCAGTAGTCCTACAGGCATTCCCGCTGAAGCTTTCTTT	CASSPTGIPAEAFF
NA	TRBD1	TRBJ1-1	TRBV6-2/TRBV6-3	14	TGTGCCAGCAGTACAGGGGATATGAGGGGGGAAGCTTTCTTT	CASSTGDMRGEAFF
few	TRBD1	TRBJ1-2	TRBV3-1/TRBV3-2	15	TGTGCCAGCAGCCCTGGGACAGGGGAGGGCTATGGCTACACCTTC	CASSPGTGEGYGYTF
many	TRBD1	TRBJ1-2	TRBV18	17	TGTGCCAGCTCACCCCGGGGGACAGGGGTAGGAAAGGCCGGCTACACCTTC	CASSPRGTGVGKAGYTF
NA	NA	TRBJ2-7	TRBV6-2/TRBV6-3	13	TGTGCCAGCAGCGACTGGAGTGAATACGAGCAGTACTTC	CASSDWSEYEQYF
NA	TRBD2	TRBJ2-3	TRBV19	20	TGTGCCAGTAGTATAGGACTAGCGGGGGCCCTATCGTACTCCACAGATACGCAGTATTTT	CASSIGLAGALSYSTDTQYF
few	TRBD2	TRBJ2-7	TRBV6-2/TRBV6-3	16	TGTGCCAGCAGTTACTCCCGGACTAGCGGTTACTACGAGCAGTACTTC	CASSYSRTSGYYEQYF
NA	NA	TRBJ1-1	TRBV4-1	12	TGCGCCAGCAGCCGGATAGGGGATCGCGCTTTCTTT	CASSRIGDRAFF
NA	TRBD1	TRBJ1-5	TRBV27	13	TGTGCCAGCAGAGGGACAGGGTTCCAGCCCCAGCATTTT	CASRGTGFQPQHF
NA	TRBD2	TRBJ2-1	TRBV19	15	TGTGCCAGTACCCGAGCCGGGACTAGGGACAATGAGCAGTTCTTC	CASTRAGTRDNEQFF
NA	NA	TRBJ1-6	TRBV9	16	TGTGCCAGCAGCGTCACAGGGACCCCCTATAATTCACCCCTCCACTTT	CASSVTGTPYNSPLHF
NA	NA	TRBJ2-7	TRBV19	14	TGTGCCAGTAGTATCGGGGGAGACGGTTACGAGCAGTACTTC	CASSIGGDGYEQYF
NA	NA	TRBJ2-7	TRBV13	15	TGTGCCAGCAGCCTCTCCCGGGTTTACTCCTACGAGCAGTACTTC	CASSLSRVYSYEQYF
NA	TRBD1	TRBJ2-4	TRBV3-1/TRBV3-2	15	TGTGCCAGCAGCCAAGCAGGGGGCGTCGGAAACATTCAGTACTTC	CASSQAGGVGNIQYF
NA	NA	TRBJ2-3	TRBV2	13	TGTGCCAGCGGGTACAGCTTCACAGATACGCAGTATTTT	CASGYSFTDTQYF
NA	TRBD1	TRBJ2-1	TRBV6-6	16	TGTGCCAGCAGTTACGGGACAGGGAGCTCCTACAATGAGCAGTTCTTC	CASSYGTGSSYNEQFF
once	NA	TRBJ2-7	TRBV24-1	15	TGTGCCACCTCGGAGGGGTGGGAGGACCCCTACGAGCAGTACTTC	CATSEGWEDPYEQYF
few	NA	TRBJ2-1	TRBV4-1	16	TGCGCCAGCAGCCAAGATTCGGTGGTGACCGGGGATGAGCAGTTCTTC	CASSQDSVVTGDEQFF
NA	TRBD2	TRBJ2-3	TRBV11-1	15	TGTGCCAGCAGCTTTAGCGGGAAGATCACAGATACGCAGTATTTT	CASSFSGKITDTQYF
NA	TRBD1	TRBJ2-7	TRBV2	16	TGTGCCAGCAGTGAAGCATGGGTTCGACAGGGCTACGAGCAGTACTTC	CASSEAWVRQGYEQYF
NA	TRBD1	TRBJ1-6	TRBV28	14	TGTGCCAGCAGTGACCCGGGACAGTTGAAACCCCTCCACTTT	CASSDPGQLKPLHF
NA	TRBD1	TRBJ2-3	TRBV19	18	TGTGCCAGTAGTATGGGACAGGGGTTAGGGATTATTACAGATACGCAGTATTTT	CASSMGQGLGIITDTQYF
NA	NA	TRBJ1-3	TRBV7-3	15	TGTGCCAGCAGCCTACGCGGCGGATCTGGAAACACCATATATTTT	CASSLRGGSGNTIYF
few	TRBD1	TRBJ2-7	TRBV6-2/TRBV6-3	15	TGTGCCAGCAGTCCCGGGACAGGGACATCCTACGAGCAGTACTTC	CASSPGTGTSYEQYF
NA	TRBD1	TRBJ1-1	TRBV18	14	TGTGCCAGCTCACAGACAGGGATTCGTGCTGAAGCTTTCTTT	CASSQTGIRAEAFF
NA	NA	TRBJ1-6	TRBV19	14	TGTGCCAGTAGTATTGGGGGGGAAAATTCACCCCTCCACTTT	CASSIGGENSPLHF
NA	NA	TRBJ2-7	TRBV13	15	TGTGCCAGCAGCTTACGGGGAATGAGCCAATACGAGCAGTACTTC	CASSLRGMSQYEQYF
NA	NA	TRBJ1-2	TRBV11-2	15	TGTGCCAGCAGCTTAGTAGGGGGGGCTGAGTATGGCTACACCTTC	CASSLVGGAEYGYTF
NA	TRBD1	TRBJ1-6	TRBV6-6	15	TGTGCCAGCAGTTACGGGGACAGGGGAGATTCACCCCTCCACTTT	CASSYGDRGDSPLHF
NA	NA	TRBJ2-6	TRBV6-5	12	TGTGCCAGCACCACTGGGGCCAACGTCCTGACTTTC	CASTTGANVLTF
NA	TRBD2	TRBJ2-5	TRBV9	16	TGTGCCAGCAGCGTAGAGGGTAGCGGGAGCATGAAGACCCAGTACTTC	CASSVEGSGSMKTQYF
NA	NA	TRBJ2-2	TRBV2	15	TGTGCCAGCAGTGAAGACAGTTTGAGAACCGGGGAGCTGTTTTTT	CASSEDSLRTGELFF
NA	NA	TRBJ2-3	TRBV24-1	13	TGTGCCACCAGTGTCGCGACAGAAGATACGCAGTATTTT	CATSVATEDTQYF
NA	TRBD1	TRBJ2-7	TRBV2	15	TGTGCCAGCACCGAAAGGACAGGGGGAACGTACGAGCAGTACTTC	CASTERTGGTYEQYF
few	NA	TRBJ1-2	TRBV21-1	13	TGTGCCAGCAGCAAAGCCCCCGGGTATGGCTACACCTTC	CASSKAPGYGYTF
NA	NA	TRBJ1-4	TRBV10-2	15	TGCGCCAGCAGTGGCCCCGGGGGTGCTAATGAAAAACTGTTTTTT	CASSGPGGANEKLFF
NA	NA	TRBJ2-2	TRBV11-2	15	TGTGCCAGCAGCTTAGACGTGGCCTTTCCCGGGGAGCTGTTTTTT	CASSLDVAFPGELFF
NA	NA	TRBJ2-7	TRBV13	14	TGTGCCAGCAGCTTAGGCGACCAGGTATGGGAGCAGTACTTC	CASSLGDQVWEQYF
NA	NA	TRBJ2-3	TRBV3-1/TRBV3-2	14	TGTGCCAGCAGCCAAGACCTGGGCGCAGATACGCAGTATTTT	CASSQDLGADTQYF
NA	NA	TRBJ1-6	TRBV6-2/TRBV6-3	15	TGTGCCAGCAGCTTCAGGGGAGCCTATAATTCACCCCTCCACTTT	CASSFRGAYNSPLHF
once	NA	TRBJ1-1	TRBV3-1/TRBV3-2	17	TGTGCCAGCACCCAAGGCGGGGGGGGCACGATGAACACTGAAGCTTTCTTT	CASTQGGGGTMNTEAFF